These T cell receptor beta chains were read from a single sample in a study of read filtering for tumor transcriptome and immune sequencing. One entry per CDR3 protein results from TCRdb running MiXCR on the reads. The repertoire holds some 140,000 distinct CDR3 sequences, with approximately 13% as singletons. Sequenced sample: a population of CD138-negative cells sorted from bone marrow. The receptors originated from a donor older than 35 with multiple myeloma. Both conserved end residues are part of each CDR3. A D gene is named only where the DNA matches it firmly. Expanded clones are given a class, and other clones once, few, many or no size at all.

abundance: few; j_gene: TRBJ2-2; v_gene: TRBV4-3; len: 17; d_gene: NA; CDR3aa: CASSQDLGRANTGELFF; CDR3nt: TGCGCCAGCAGCCAAGATTTGGGCCGGGCGAACACCGGGGAGCTGTTTTTT
abundance: NA; j_gene: TRBJ2-1; v_gene: TRBV9; len: 14; d_gene: TRBD2; CDR3aa: CAGGGAGDNNEQFF; CDR3nt: TGTGCGGGGGGGGGAGCGGGAGATAACAATGAGCAGTTCTTC
abundance: many; j_gene: TRBJ1-6; v_gene: TRBV3-1; len: 16; d_gene: NA; CDR3aa: CASSQERLFYNSPLHF; CDR3nt: TGTGCCAGCAGCCAAGAACGTCTCTTCTATAATTCACCCCTCCACTTT
abundance: NA; j_gene: TRBJ2-7; v_gene: TRBV20-1; len: 16; d_gene: NA; CDR3aa: CSARRLQRITGSEPYF; CDR3nt: TGCAGTGCTAGACGGCTACAACGTATCACGGGGAGCGAGCCGTACTTC
abundance: NA; j_gene: TRBJ2-7; v_gene: TRBV4-2; len: 15; d_gene: NA; CDR3aa: CASSQGQAGTYEQCF; CDR3nt: TGCGCCAGCAGCCAGGGGCAGGCCGGAACCTACGAGCAGTGCTTC
abundance: many; j_gene: TRBJ1-5; v_gene: TRBV7-9; len: 13; d_gene: NA; CDR3aa: CASSLAGRQPQHF; CDR3nt: TGTGCCAGCAGCTTAGCCGGACGGCAGCCCCAGCATTTT
abundance: many; j_gene: TRBJ2-7; v_gene: TRBV7-9; len: 14; d_gene: TRBD1; CDR3aa: CASSAIGTGHEQYF; CDR3nt: TGTGCCAGCAGCGCCATCGGGACAGGGCACGAGCAGTACTTC
abundance: few; j_gene: TRBJ1-3; v_gene: TRBV7-9; len: 13; d_gene: NA; CDR3aa: CASSPLTGNTIYF; CDR3nt: TGTGCCAGCAGCCCTTTGACTGGAAACACCATATATTTT
abundance: many; j_gene: TRBJ2-1; v_gene: TRBV7-2; len: 14; d_gene: TRBD2; CDR3aa: CASSPAGGNNEQFF; CDR3nt: TGTGCCAGCAGCCCCGCGGGGGGGAACAATGAGCAGTTCTTC
abundance: NA; j_gene: TRBJ2-3; v_gene: TRBV29-1; len: 13; d_gene: NA; CDR3aa: CSASDGDADTQYF; CDR3nt: TGCAGCGCCTCGGACGGGGACGCAGATACGCAGTATTTT
abundance: many; j_gene: TRBJ2-1; v_gene: TRBV2; len: 13; d_gene: TRBD2; CDR3aa: CASRLAGGLEQFF; CDR3nt: TGTGCCAGCAGGCTAGCGGGAGGGCTTGAGCAGTTCTTC
abundance: many; j_gene: TRBJ2-1; v_gene: TRBV11-2; len: 14; d_gene: TRBD2; CDR3aa: CASSATGGHNEQFF; CDR3nt: TGTGCCAGCAGCGCAACGGGAGGCCACAATGAGCAGTTCTTC
abundance: many; j_gene: TRBJ1-4; v_gene: TRBV19; len: 15; d_gene: NA; CDR3aa: CASSMIAGPREKLFF; CDR3nt: TGTGCCAGTAGTATGATCGCCGGGCCGCGGGAAAAACTGTTTTTT
abundance: many; j_gene: TRBJ1-6; v_gene: TRBV20-1; len: 16; d_gene: NA; CDR3aa: CSARDPRRGYNSPLHF; CDR3nt: TGCAGTGCTAGAGACCCCCGGAGGGGGTATAATTCACCCCTCCACTTT